The 29 T cell receptor beta chains given below trace back to one sample, sequenced in a study of early T cells in non-severe SARS-CoV-2 infection. TCRdb processed the 5' RACE reads anew with MiXCR; each CDR3 protein has one entry. The sample has tens of thousands of distinct CDR3 sequences, 12% seen once. The sample comprised whole blood. All receptors come from an adult who was a healthcare worker with PCR-confirmed SARS-CoV-2 infection or an uninfected control (not recorded which).

This chain joins TRBV12-3 or TRBV12-4 and TRBJ1-6; D is perhaps TRBD1 (5 bases). The V and J ends lost 1 base and 4 bases respectively, with 11 bases between them. The CDR3 length is 16 residues. Here the CDR3 reads CASSLVHGGYNSPLHF. In DNA form, the CDR3 reads TGTGCCAGCAGTTTAGTCCACGGGGGTTATAATTCACCCCTCCACTTT.

This clonotype came up many times. The chain has TRBV7-2 and TRBJ2-1; D ambiguous. This CDR3 is built from 15 residues. Germline assignment: CDR1 SGHTA and CDR2 FQGNSA. Trimming cost V 3 bases and J 4 bases, with 13 bases left between them. In nucleotides, the CDR3 is TGTGCCAGCAGCTTCCACATTTTCAGATACAATGAGCAGTTCTTC. Translated, it gives CASSFHIFRYNEQFF.

This clonotype was seen ten or more times. V gene TRBV5-1 combines with J gene TRBJ1-1; possibly TRBD1 for D (6 bases). Trimming stripped 0 bases from V and 1 base from J, with 10 bases between. The CDR3 extends over 15 amino acids. Germline loops: CDR1 SGHRS, CDR2 YFSETQ. CDR3 sequence: CASSLDEGENTEAFF. As DNA, the CDR3 is TGCGCCAGCAGCTTGGATGAGGGGGAGAACACTGAAGCTTTCTTT.

This clonotype was detected a few times. V usage is TRBV6-2 or TRBV6-3 and J usage is TRBJ2-7; D gene unclear. The CDR3 is 14 residues long. Germline CDR1 and CDR2: MNHEY and SVGEGT. The germline V and J ends were trimmed by 7 bases and 3 bases, with 16 bases remaining between them. The DNA of the CDR3 is TGTGCCAGCATCAACCGGGCCAACTTCTACGAGCAGTACTTC. It is translated as CASINRANFYEQYF.

The rearrangement links TRBV29-1 to TRBJ2-2, with no clear D. The V end was cut by 6 bases, the J end by 5 bases, with 7 bases between. The CDR3 sequence is 11 residues long. From germline, CDR1 is SQVTM and CDR2 ANQGSEA. As DNA, the CDR3 is TGCAGCGTCGTCGTGACCGGGGAGCTGTTTTTT. Residues: CSVVVTGELFF.

This clonotype showed up many times. The genes are TRBV12-3 or TRBV12-4 and TRBJ2-7; D unclear. This CDR3 comprises 11 residues. V was clipped by 4 bases and J by 5 bases, with 6 bases between them. The CDR3 spells CASSSGHEQYF. CDR3 nucleotides: TGTGCCAGCAGTTCCGGCCACGAGCAGTACTTC.

The chain combines TRBV7-8 with TRBJ2-1; D is perhaps TRBD1 (6 bases). In germline, CDR1 is SGHVS, CDR2 FQNEAQ. The CDR3 spans 22 residues. V was pared by 1 base and J by 1 base, with 29 bases between. CDR3 sequence: CASSLGQKDSTFFHLSYNEQFF. DNA for the CDR3: TGTGCCAGCAGCTTAGGACAGAAGGACAGCACCTTCTTCCATCTATCCTACAATGAGCAGTTCTTC.

The CDR3 reads CASSLGRGPQGGYTF. CDR3 DNA: TGTGCCAGCAGCTTAGGACGGGGTCCCCAAGGCGGCTACACCTTC. J is TRBJ1-2 and V is TRBV7-2; unclear D gene. Deletions cut 1 base from V and 8 bases from J, with 17 bases between. This CDR3 contains 15 residues. Germline V lookup: CDR1 SGHTA, CDR2 FQGNSA.

This clonotype was detected a few times. The chain carries TRBV20-1 and TRBJ1-1; D may be TRBD1 (5 bases). With 5 bases removed from V and 5 bases from J, the gap between germline ends came to 18 bases. The germline gives CDR1 DFQATT, CDR2 SNEGSKA (reference sequence). The CDR3 sequence is 14 residues long. Here the CDR3 reads CSAGRGGVRTEAFF. The CDR3 DNA is TGCAGTGCTGGACGCGGAGGGGTAAGAACTGAAGCTTTCTTT.

Here the CDR3 reads CAISQKETQYF. The CDR3 DNA is TGTGCCATCAGCCAAAAAGAGACCCAGTACTTC. The chain uses TRBV10-3 and TRBJ2-5; D call uncertain. The CDR3 loop spans 11 amino acids. CDR1 ENHRY and CDR2 SYGVKD come from the germline V gene. V lost 6 bases and J 3 bases, leaving 5 bases between the germline ends.

In this sample, this clonotype turned up a few times. The V call is TRBV5-4, the J call TRBJ1-2; D gene ambiguous. The CDR3 covers 13 residues. Germline V lookup: CDR1 SGHNT, CDR2 YYREEE (reference sequence). Trimming stripped 4 bases from V and 2 bases from J, with 9 bases between. The CDR3 DNA reads TGTGCCAGCAGCCAGGACGGCAACTATGGCTACACCTTC. It yields the protein CASSQDGNYGYTF. Full variable domain (rest looked up from reference TRBV5-4 and TRBJ1-2): ETGVTQSPTHLIKTRGQQVTLRCSSQSGHNTVSWYQQALGQGPQFIFQYYREEENGRGNFPPRFSGLQFPNYSSELNVNALELDDSALYLCASSQDGNYGYTFGSGTRLTVV.

The sample holds a few counts of this clonotype. The chain is built from TRBV7-3 and TRBJ2-3; 10 nucleotides line up with TRBD1. J gave up 4 bases and V 5 bases, and 6 bases lay outside the gene matches. Germline V gives CDR1 SGHTA, CDR2 FQGTGA. The length of the CDR3 is 15 residues. CDR3 in amino acids: CASSLGTGVADTQYF. Here the CDR3 DNA reads TGTGCCAGCAGCCTCGGGACAGGGGTCGCAGATACGCAGTATTTT. Full variable domain (rest looked up from reference TRBV7-3 and TRBJ2-3): GAGVSQTPSNKVTEKGKYVELRCDPISGHTALYWYRQSLGQGPEFLIYFQGTGAADDSGLPNDRFFAVRPEGSVSTLKIQRTERGDSAVYLCASSLGTGVADTQYFGPGTRLTVL.

The rearrangement joins TRBV20-1 to TRBJ1-6; no firm D call. Trimming pared 3 bases from V and 12 bases from J, leaving 21 bases between. The CDR3 has 15 residues. Per germline, CDR1 DFQATT and CDR2 SNEGSKA (reference sequence). The CDR3 nucleotides read TGCAGTGCTAGGGCCGGCTCCAGAGAATTTGGACCCCTCCACTTT. Translated: CSARAGSREFGPLHF.

In its sample, this clonotype was seen a few times. The chain recombines TRBV7-6 with TRBJ2-3; TRBD1 matches 10 bases. Germline-derived CDR1 and CDR2 are SGHVS and FNYEAQ. Germline trimming cut 6 bases from V and 6 bases from J; bases unmatched to any gene: 12. CDR3 length: 16 residues. CDR3 region: CASRPGSGQGVDTQYF. CDR3 sequence (DNA): TGTGCCAGCAGACCCGGATCCGGACAGGGGGTGGATACGCAGTATTTT.

This clonotype came up many times. CDR3 DNA sequence: TGTGCCAGCAGCAATACAGGGGCGGCAGAGACCCAGTACTTC. It specifies CASSNTGAAETQYF. J is TRBJ2-5 and V is TRBV7-9; 7 bases map to TRBD1. Per the germline V gene, CDR1 is SEHNR and CDR2 is FQNEAQ (reference sequence). This CDR3 is 14 amino acids long. After removal of 5 bases from V and 4 bases from J, the junction contained 7 bases not matched to a gene.

This clonotype was counted at least ten times. The chain couples TRBV7-2 to TRBJ1-5; D is unresolved. The V gene's germline CDR1 is SGHTA and CDR2 FQGNSA. V lost 1 base, J lost 3 bases, and 10 bases lay in between. This CDR3 region has 15 residues. The CDR3: CASSLELAANQPQHF. The CDR3 DNA follows: TGTGCCAGCAGCTTAGAATTGGCGGCCAATCAGCCCCAGCATTTT.

Many counts were recorded for this clonotype. The chain combines TRBV9 with TRBJ1-2; 10 nucleotides agree with TRBD1. Germline CDR1 reads SGDLS; CDR2 reads YYNGEE. The V segment lost 3 bases and the J segment 5 bases; nucleotides outside the gene matches: 4. This CDR3 spans 14 amino acids. The CDR3, as DNA: TGTGCCAGCAGCGAGACAGGGGGCGATTATGGCTACACCTTC. Amino acids: CASSETGGDYGYTF.

This clonotype came up a few times. The chain uses TRBV10-3 and TRBJ2-1; TRBD2 aligns across 9 bases. Trimming cost V 1 base and J 2 bases; bases outside gene matches: 0. In germline, CDR1 is ENHRY, CDR2 SYGVKD. The CDR3 has 15 amino acids. CDR3 in amino acids: CAISEWTSAYNEQFF. The CDR3 DNA sequence: TGTGCCATCAGTGAGTGGACTAGCGCCTACAATGAGCAGTTCTTC.

This clonotype has at least ten counts. The chain employs TRBV7-2 and TRBJ2-3; no clear D gene. The CDR3 is made up of 14 amino acids. Looked up from germline, CDR1 is SGHTA and CDR2 is FQGNSA. Trimming left V 0 bases short and J 5 bases short, with 9 bases between. In DNA, the CDR3 is TGTGCCAGCAGCTTAGCGGGGATGATAGATACGCAGTATTTT. Translating it yields CASSLAGMIDTQYF.

This clonotype was observed at least ten times. The rearrangement links TRBV20-1 to TRBJ2-7, with a possible D match to TRBD2 (6 bases). The CDR3 totals 15 residues. V lost 3 bases, J lost 2 bases, and 17 bases lay in between. Germline V gene data show CDR1 as DFQATT and CDR2 as SNEGSKA (reference sequence). The CDR3 nucleotides are TGCAGTGCTAGTGGGGGTTGGGGGGAGGCCTACGAGCAGTACTTC. This encodes CSASGGWGEAYEQYF.

This clonotype was observed a handful of times. The chain is built from TRBV12-3 or TRBV12-4 and TRBJ1-2; no clear D gene. The CDR3 is 14 amino acids. The V gene lost 3 bases and the J gene lost 6 bases, with 14 bases spanning the gap. CDR3 sequence: CASSFARAANGYTF. CDR3 nucleotides: TGTGCCAGCAGTTTCGCCCGGGCGGCGAATGGCTACACCTTC.

This clonotype was counted a few times. The chain uses TRBV2 and TRBJ2-4; 8 bases align to TRBD1. Germline V gene lookup returns CDR1 SNHLY and CDR2 FYNNEI. The CDR3 is 15 residues long. The V and J ends lost 6 bases and 3 bases, in that order; junction bases with no gene match: 7. CDR3 in amino acids: CASSQQGGIKNIQYF. The CDR3, as DNA: TGTGCCAGCAGCCAACAGGGGGGAATCAAAAACATTCAGTACTTC.

There are many counts of this clonotype. The rearrangement links TRBV14 to TRBJ2-5; 8 positions match TRBD2. From germline, CDR1 is SGHDN and CDR2 FVKESK. CDR3 length: 11 residues. V trimming: 11 bases; J trimming: 4 bases; junction bases outside the gene matches: 3. The CDR3 protein is CAVGTRETQYF. CDR3 DNA: TGTGCCGTCGGGACTAGAGAGACCCAGTACTTC.

In its sample, this clonotype was seen many times. Written as DNA, the CDR3 is TGTGCCAGCAGCCAAGTCACCCTTGTGGATGAGCAGTTCTTC. Translated, it gives CASSQVTLVDEQFF. V and J are TRBV3-1 and TRBJ2-1; D ambiguous. V was cut by 1 base and J by 8 bases, with 12 bases left in between. CDR3 size: 14 residues. Germline V gene data show CDR1 as LGHDT and CDR2 as YNNKEL (reference sequence).

The V gene is TRBV9, the J gene TRBJ2-7, with TRBD1 identical over 7 bases. The CDR3 length is 13 residues. V lost 4 bases, J lost 3 bases, and 4 bases stayed unmatched. The V gene's germline CDR1 is SGDLS and CDR2 YYNGEE. Here the CDR3 DNA reads TGTGCCAGCAGCCTCGGACAGGACTACGAGCAGTACTTC. Protein: CASSLGQDYEQYF.

The chain links TRBV10-1 to TRBJ2-1, with 13 nucleotides matching TRBD2. This CDR3 has 16 amino acids. V dropped 2 bases and J dropped 7; count of bases not matched to a gene: 5. Germline V gene sequence: CDR1 WNHNN, CDR2 SYGVQD (reference sequence). The CDR3 DNA reads as TGCGCCAGCAGTGAGGCACTAGCGGGGGGGGCGAATGAGCAGTTCTTC. It encodes CASSEALAGGANEQFF.

This clonotype was counted between two and nine times. Written as DNA, the CDR3 is TGTGCCAGCAGTCTGACCGGACCCGTCGTGGAAGCTTTCTTT. Protein: CASSLTGPVVEAFF. The chain employs TRBV6-2 or TRBV6-3 and TRBJ1-1; no clear D gene. Per germline, CDR1 MNHEY and CDR2 SVGEGT. The CDR3 is made up of 14 amino acids. V was clipped by 5 bases and J by 8 bases, with 18 bases between them.

The table lists this clonotype with a few counts. V and J are TRBV7-8 and TRBJ2-7; D remains ambiguous. This CDR3 spans 14 amino acids. Trimming stripped 1 base from V and 2 bases from J, with 9 bases between. The germline V gene encodes CDR1 SGHVS and CDR2 FQNEAQ. The CDR3 sequence is CASSLGEEPYEQYF. In DNA form, the CDR3 reads TGTGCCAGCAGCTTAGGGGAAGAACCCTACGAGCAGTACTTC.

The genes are TRBV10-3 and TRBJ2-5, with D possibly being TRBD1 or TRBD2 (5 bases each). Deletions cut 3 bases from V and 7 bases from J, with 6 bases between. CDR3 size: 11 residues. Germline CDR1 ENHRY, CDR2 SYGVKD. CDR3 nucleotide sequence: TGTGCCATCAGTGACGGGGCGACCCAGTACTTC. Translation gives CAISDGATQYF.